The 30 T cell receptor beta chains listed next were all sequenced from one sample in a study of T cells after posttransplantation cyclophosphamide. Sequenced by immunoSEQ multiplex PCR; TCRdb stores in-frame clones only, minus some. Among about 11,000 clones listed, approximately 95% were seen once. The sequenced material came from naive CD8+ T cells sorted from PBMCs. These receptors were taken from a man aged 25-45 years in good health and a related stem cell transplant donor.

The chain couples TRBV7-8 to TRBJ2-7; D uncertain. Germline values: CDR1 SGHVS, CDR2 FQNEAQ. The CDR3 is 12 amino acids. The V and J ends lost 0 bases and 6 bases respectively, with 6 bases between them. As DNA, the CDR3 is TGTGCCAGCAGCTTAGCGACAAGCGAGCAGTACTTC. It encodes CASSLATSEQYF.

The chain is built from TRBV19 and TRBJ1-1; D possibly corresponds to TRBD1 (6 bases). Trimming pared 4 bases from V and 5 bases from J, leaving 11 bases between. CDR1 and CDR2 (germline): LNHDA, SQIVND (reference sequence). The CDR3 extends over 13 amino acids. The CDR3 coding sequence is TGTGCCAGTAGTAATGTAGGGGGAACTGAAGCTTTCTTT. Translation gives CASSNVGGTEAFF.

V is TRBV11-3 and J is TRBJ2-7; D remains ambiguous. V lost 6 bases and J 4 bases, leaving 13 bases between the germline ends. The length of the CDR3 is 13 residues. Germline V gives CDR1 SGHNT, CDR2 YENEEA. For the CDR3, the DNA is TGTGCCAGCAGTTGGGCTCCCTCATACGAGCAGTACTTC. This codes for CASSWAPSYEQYF.

The rearrangement links TRBV10-2 to TRBJ2-6; 7 bases fit TRBD1. This CDR3 region has 17 residues. V was clipped by 7 bases and J by 0 bases; unmatched bases: 9. From germline, CDR1 is WSHSY and CDR2 SAAADI. The CDR3 reads CASKDRTPLSGANVLTF. CDR3 DNA: TGCGCCAGCAAGGACAGGACTCCCCTCTCTGGGGCCAACGTCCTGACTTTC.

V usage is TRBV10-3 and J usage is TRBJ2-7; 8 bases fit TRBD1. CDR3 length: 17 residues. Losses at the gene ends were 2 bases for V and 4 bases for J; bases not matched to a gene: 13. Looked up from germline, CDR1 is ENHRY and CDR2 is SYGVKD. The CDR3 loop reads CAISEIPGQAPNYEQYF. The CDR3 DNA reads as TGTGCCATCAGTGAGATCCCGGGACAGGCCCCTAATTACGAGCAGTACTTC.

This rearrangement joins TRBV28 to TRBJ1-4; the D gene is possibly TRBD1 (5 bases). Germline V gene data show CDR1 as MDHEN and CDR2 as SYDVKM. This CDR3 region has 15 residues. Trimming took 4 bases from V and 0 from J, leaving 9 bases between them. The CDR3 DNA is TGTGCCAGCAGTTCAGGGAATACAACTAATGAAAAACTGTTTTTT. Translated, it gives CASSSGNTTNEKLFF.

The rearrangement links TRBV5-4 to TRBJ1-1, with D tentatively TRBD1 (6 bases). Trimming pared 3 bases from V and 6 bases from J, leaving 15 bases between. This CDR3 has 14 residues. Germline CDR1 SGHNT, CDR2 YYREEE (reference sequence). The CDR3 DNA follows: TGTGCCAGCAGCTCTGCAGGGGTTGTCGCTGAAGCTTTCTTT. This translates into CASSSAGVVAEAFF.

CDR3 residues: CASSKGQGADEQYF. The CDR3 DNA follows: TGCGCCAGCAGCAAAGGACAGGGGGCCGACGAGCAGTACTTC. This rearrangement joins TRBV5-1 to TRBJ2-7; 11 bases fit TRBD1. Germline-derived CDR1 and CDR2 are SGHRS and YFSETQ. J was trimmed by 5 bases and V by 4 bases; bases with no gene match: 5. This CDR3 is built from 14 residues.

This chain connects TRBV29-1 to TRBJ1-2; 9 nucleotides line up with TRBD1. Germline CDR1 SQVTM, CDR2 ANQGSEA. Germline trimming cut 4 bases from V and 4 bases from J; bases unmatched to any gene: 4. The CDR3 extends over 13 amino acids. CDR3: CSVGQGDSYGYTF. The CDR3 DNA is TGCAGCGTTGGACAGGGGGATAGCTATGGCTACACCTTC.

The chain has TRBV27 and TRBJ1-5; a weak D match, TRBD1 (6 bases). Germline lookup yields CDR1 MNHEY and CDR2 SMNVEV (reference sequence). This CDR3 is built from 14 residues. V was cut by 5 bases and J by 7 bases, with 15 bases left in between. CDR3 residues: CASSLGGGGQPQHF. The CDR3 DNA reads as TGTGCCAGCAGTCTAGGGGGGGGCGGACAGCCCCAGCATTTT.

V usage is TRBV7-3 and J usage is TRBJ2-1, with 8 bases aligning to TRBD1. J was trimmed by 8 bases and V by 4 bases; bases with no gene match: 10. The CDR3 has 15 residues. Germline lookup yields CDR1 SGHTA and CDR2 FQGTGA. CDR3 bases: TGTGCCAGCAGCTCTCTGGGCAGGGGGCTAGATGAGCAGTTCTTC. Translation gives CASSSLGRGLDEQFF.

J is TRBJ2-7 and V is TRBV28, with 8 bases matching TRBD1. Germline-derived CDR1 and CDR2 are MDHEN and SYDVKM. The V gene end was trimmed by 5 bases and the J gene end by 6 bases; junction bases not matched to a gene: 9. This CDR3 has 14 amino acids. The CDR3 nucleotides are TGTGCCAGCAGTCCGACAGGGGAGGCTGGCGAGCAGTACTTC. As protein: CASSPTGEAGEQYF.

The J gene is TRBJ2-1, the V gene TRBV5-1, with 8 nucleotides matching TRBD1. CDR3 length equals 15 residues. V was clipped by 4 bases and J by 2 bases; unmatched bases: 5. CDR1 SGHRS and CDR2 YFSETQ come from the germline V gene. The CDR3 spells CASSKGQAPYNEQFF. The CDR3 nucleotides read TGCGCCAGCAGCAAGGGACAGGCCCCCTACAATGAGCAGTTCTTC.

This clone was detected once. V gene TRBV7-3 combines with J gene TRBJ1-1; D might be TRBD1 (6 bases). The CDR3 loop spans 13 amino acids. Germline loops: CDR1 SGHTA, CDR2 FQGTGA. V lost 8 bases and J 4 bases, leaving 14 bases between the germline ends. In DNA, the CDR3 is TGTGCCAGCGGGCGGGGGGCCGGCACTGAAGCTTTCTTT. Translated, it gives CASGRGAGTEAFF.

This chain uses TRBV7-9 with TRBJ2-5, with 9 bases aligning to TRBD2. This CDR3 contains 15 residues. Germline CDR1 and CDR2: SEHNR and FQNEAQ (reference sequence). The J segment lost 5 bases and the V segment lost 2 bases, leaving 6 bases of the junction unmatched. CDR3 residues: CASSLSSGGPETQYF. DNA for the CDR3: TGTGCCAGCAGCTTAAGTAGCGGGGGCCCGGAGACCCAGTACTTC.

The chain carries TRBV27 and TRBJ2-1; TRBD1 might be the D (5 bases). The CDR3 loop spans 17 amino acids. Trimming cost V 2 bases and J 0 bases, with 14 bases left between them. The germline gives CDR1 MNHEY, CDR2 SMNVEV (reference sequence). CDR3 loop: CASSLGAALSSYNEQFF. The CDR3 coding sequence is TGTGCCAGCAGTTTAGGGGCAGCGTTAAGCTCCTACAATGAGCAGTTCTTC.

The chain is built from TRBV6-5 and TRBJ2-5, with D tentatively TRBD2 (6 bases). V was shortened by 5 bases and J by 4 bases, with 11 bases between the two germline ends. The CDR3 is 13 residues long. Germline V gives CDR1 MNHEY, CDR2 SVGAGI. The CDR3 loop is CASSTTGGETQYF. DNA for the CDR3: TGTGCCAGCAGTACTACCGGGGGAGAGACCCAGTACTTC.

V usage is TRBV5-1 and J usage is TRBJ2-7; no definite D call. CDR1 SGHRS and CDR2 YFSETQ come from the germline V gene. The V end lost 5 bases, the J end lost 2 bases, and 8 bases lay between the germline ends. There are 12 residues in the CDR3. This CDR3 is CASSNIAYEQYF. CDR3 DNA: TGCGCCAGCAGTAACATTGCCTACGAGCAGTACTTC.

The CDR3 sequence is CASSVVASGPYEQYF. The CDR3 bases are TGTGCCAGCAGCGTAGTGGCTAGCGGACCTTACGAGCAGTACTTC. The chain is built from TRBV9 and TRBJ2-7; 7 bases line up with TRBD2. The V gene end was trimmed by 0 bases and the J gene end by 4 bases; junction bases not matched to a gene: 7. Per the germline V gene, CDR1 is SGDLS and CDR2 is YYNGEE. The CDR3 extends over 15 amino acids.

The gene calls are TRBV9 and TRBJ1-6; 11 bases map to TRBD1. This CDR3 comprises 17 residues. V dropped 3 bases and J dropped 7; count of bases not matched to a gene: 9. The germline V gene encodes CDR1 SGDLS and CDR2 YYNGEE. This chain's CDR3 is CASSAALGQGANSPLHF. In nucleotides, the CDR3 is TGTGCCAGCAGCGCGGCCCTCGGACAGGGGGCAAATTCACCCCTCCACTTT.

The rearrangement joins TRBV4-3 to TRBJ1-1; D is uncertain. The CDR3 is 13 amino acids. V was clipped by 1 base and J by 1 base, with 4 bases between them. Germline assignment: CDR1 LGHNA and CDR2 YSLEER. This CDR3 reads CASSQATNTEAFF. The CDR3 nucleotides read TGCGCCAGCAGCCAAGCTACGAACACTGAAGCTTTCTTT.

The rearrangement uses TRBV6-1 and TRBJ1-2; no definite D call. V was trimmed by 4 bases and J by 0 bases, leaving 15 bases between them. Looked up from germline, CDR1 is MNHNS and CDR2 is SASEGT. The CDR3 runs to 16 residues. The DNA of the CDR3 is TGTGCCAGCAGTGTAGTGGGTACTAATTCTAACTATGGCTACACCTTC. This encodes CASSVVGTNSNYGYTF.

This chain links TRBV5-1 with TRBJ1-5, with D perhaps TRBD1 (5 bases). The germline V gene encodes CDR1 SGHRS and CDR2 YFSETQ. CDR3 size: 15 residues. Trimming removed 2 bases from V and 2 bases from J, with 11 bases in between. In nucleotides, the CDR3 is TGCGCCAGCAGCTTCCCCAGGGAAGGCAATCAGCCCCAGCATTTT. Its translation is CASSFPREGNQPQHF.

The table lists this clone with a count of one. The chain combines TRBV11-2 with TRBJ2-3; 14 bases line up with TRBD2. Per germline, CDR1 SGHAT and CDR2 FQNNGV. The V gene end was trimmed by 1 base and the J gene end by 6 bases; junction bases not matched to a gene: 9. The CDR3 runs to 18 residues. The CDR3 spells CASSLATGTSGGWDTQYF. CDR3 nucleotides: TGTGCCAGCAGCTTAGCGACCGGGACTAGCGGGGGCTGGGATACGCAGTATTTT.

The chain couples TRBV5-1 to TRBJ1-5; TRBD1 aligns across 8 bases. V lost 4 bases and J lost 5; bases outside the gene matches: 5. The CDR3 loop spans 14 amino acids. Looked up from germline, CDR1 is SGHRS and CDR2 is YFSETQ. Written as DNA, the CDR3 is TGCGCCAGCAGCCCGGACAGGGTGGATCAGCCCCAGCATTTT. It yields the protein CASSPDRVDQPQHF.

The chain combines TRBV28 with TRBJ2-7, with D possibly matching TRBD1 (5 bases). Germline V CDR1 and CDR2: MDHEN, SYDVKM. The CDR3 contains 12 residues. V lost 8 bases and J lost 4, with 12 bases in between. This chain's CDR3 is CASERGGYEQYF. The CDR3 DNA is TGTGCCAGCGAAAGGGGTGGGTACGAGCAGTACTTC. The full variable domain, its missing parts supplied by reference TRBV28 and TRBJ2-7, is DVKVTQSSRYLVKRTGEKVFLECVQDMDHENMFWYRQDPGLGLRLIYFSYDVKMKEKGDIPEGYSVSREKKERFSLILESASTNQTSMYLCASERGGYEQYFGPGTRLTVT.

This chain connects TRBV5-5 to TRBJ2-1; 8 nucleotides match TRBD2. V lost 6 bases, J lost 4 bases, and 9 bases stayed unmatched. CDR3 length: 15 residues. Germline CDR1 reads SGHKS; CDR2 reads YYEKEE (reference sequence). CDR3 nucleotides: TGTGCCAGCAACCCGGGACTAGGCGGATACAATGAGCAGTTCTTC. Translating gives CASNPGLGGYNEQFF.

As to this clone: Other DNA sequences within the sample encode an identical CDR3. This chain links TRBV19 with TRBJ2-1; TRBD2 aligns across 12 bases. The CDR3 extends over 15 amino acids. The J segment lost 5 bases and the V segment lost 1 base, leaving 0 bases of the junction unmatched. The germline gives CDR1 LNHDA, CDR2 SQIVND (reference sequence). CDR3 nucleotide sequence: TGTGCCAGTAGTATAGGACTAGCGGGGGACAATGAGCAGTTCTTC. Translated: CASSIGLAGDNEQFF.

The chain has TRBV7-9 and TRBJ2-1, with 8 bases matching TRBD1. Per the germline V gene, CDR1 is SEHNR and CDR2 is FQNEAQ (reference sequence). The CDR3 spans 13 residues. V lost 1 base to trimming and J lost 10 bases; unmatched junction nucleotides: 3. CDR3 amino acids: CASSLGRGQEQFF. The CDR3 DNA sequence: TGTGCCAGCAGCTTAGGCAGGGGGCAAGAGCAGTTCTTC.

The rearrangement joins TRBV11-1 to TRBJ2-1, with 7 positions matching TRBD1. Germline lookup yields CDR1 SGHAT and CDR2 FQDESV (reference sequence). The CDR3 sequence is 16 residues long. J lost 4 bases, V lost 2 bases, and 8 bases had no gene match. CDR3 in amino acids: CASSLFAGGVYNEQFF. CDR3 DNA sequence: TGTGCCAGCAGCTTATTTGCAGGGGGAGTTTACAATGAGCAGTTCTTC.